This passage covers 14 T cell receptor beta chains from one sample sequenced in a study of cytomegalovirus exposure and HLA in healthy donors (dated by TCRdb to 2015 to 2018). The library came from the immunoSEQ multiplex PCR assay. For the multiplex PCR, a mixture combining 60 forward primers for TCR Vbeta segments and 13 reverse primers for TCR Jbeta segments was used. What TCRdb holds here is the immuneACCESS table cut down to in-frame rearrangements. Part of the clones is not present; checked against another copy, under half of the missing clones reflect an unresolved V gene, and the others are unexplained. Counted in this sample were under 200,000 clones; around 76% of them appeared once. The ten biggest clones cover 2% to 2.5% of the sample. The sequencing sample was made of PBMCs. All receptors come from a woman aged 25 to 39 in good health and CMV-seropositive.

The chain joins TRBV7-9 to TRBJ2-1; D may be TRBD2 (7 bases). The germline V gene has CDR1 SEHNR and CDR2 FQNEAQ (reference sequence). Trimming left V 3 bases short and J 9 bases short, with 24 bases between. CDR3 length: 17 residues. CDR3 amino acids: CASSLRRDWGGASEQFF. For the CDR3, the DNA is TGTGCCAGCAGCTTGCGCCGCGACTGGGGGGGGGCTAGTGAGCAGTTCTTC.

The chain couples TRBV2 to TRBJ2-7; weak D call: TRBD1 (5 bases). V lost 7 bases and J 0 bases, leaving 7 bases between the germline ends. The CDR3 sequence is 12 residues long. In germline, CDR1 is SNHLY, CDR2 FYNNEI. The CDR3 sequence is CASTRVSYEQYF. The CDR3 region has the DNA TGTGCCAGCACCAGGGTCTCCTACGAGCAGTACTTC. The variable domain in full, completed from reference TRBV2 and TRBJ2-7, reads EPEVTQTPSHQVTQMGQEVILRCVPISNHLYFYWYRQILGQKVEFLVSFYNNEISEKSEIFDDQFSVERPDGSNFTLKIRSTKLEDSAMYFCASTRVSYEQYFGPGTRLTVT.

This chain connects TRBV30 to TRBJ1-2; TRBD1 matches at 7 bases. Germline CDR1 GTSNPN, CDR2 SVGIG (reference sequence). J was trimmed by 9 bases and V by 4 bases; bases with no gene match: 11. The CDR3 has 13 residues. This CDR3 is CAWITRTGSRYTF. CDR3 DNA sequence: TGTGCCTGGATCACAAGGACAGGTAGTCGCTACACCTTC.

This clone was detected only once. This chain uses TRBV29-1 with TRBJ2-1, with 7 nucleotides matching TRBD2. Germline CDR1 and CDR2: SQVTM and ANQGSEA. J was trimmed by 8 bases and V by 6 bases; bases with no gene match: 10. This CDR3 is built from 13 residues. Here the CDR3 reads CSVQDPTSDEQFF. The CDR3 DNA reads as TGCAGCGTCCAGGACCCTACTAGCGATGAGCAGTTCTTC.

Worth noting for this clone: The junction shows a germline mismatch at one end, possibly a read error. The rearrangement uses TRBV7-9 and TRBJ2-7; 7 bases fit TRBD2. The CDR3 has 17 amino acids. Germline values: CDR1 SEHNR, CDR2 FQNEAQ (reference sequence). The CDR3 reads CSSSPLLGGINSYEQYF. Written as DNA, the CDR3 is TGTTCCAGCAGCCCTCTCCTGGGGGGGATTAACTCCTACGAGCAGTACTTC.

For this clone: Other nucleotide sequences in the sample specify the same CDR3. CDR3 in amino acids: CASSLDRDTEAFF. The CDR3 nucleotides are TGTGCCAGCAGCTTAGACAGGGACACTGAAGCTTTCTTT. The J gene is TRBJ1-1, the V gene TRBV5-4; TRBD1 matches at 7 bases. Germline-derived CDR1 and CDR2 are SGHNT and YYREEE (reference sequence). With 2 bases clipped from V and 3 bases from J, the junction kept 1 base outside the gene matches. This CDR3 region has 13 residues.

This clone has a single count. This sequence joins TRBV6-1 and TRBJ1-2; D may be TRBD1 (6 bases). The CDR3 is 15 amino acids. Trimming took off 4 bases at V and 4 bases at J, with 16 bases between the two ends. The germline CDR1 and CDR2 sequences are MNHNS and SASEGT. The CDR3 DNA reads as TGTGCCAGCAGTGTGCAGGGGCCCTTAACCTATGGCTACACCTTC. Amino acids: CASSVQGPLTYGYTF.

The rearrangement uses TRBV30 and TRBJ2-7, with D tentatively TRBD1 (5 bases). V lost 5 bases and J lost 9, with 29 bases in between. Germline V lookup: CDR1 GTSNPN, CDR2 SVGIG (reference sequence). CDR3 length: 16 residues. CDR3 loop: CAWDLDSLHWGGVQYF. The CDR3 DNA reads as TGTGCCTGGGACCTTGACAGCTTACATTGGGGTGGAGTGCAGTACTTC.

In this sample, this clone turned up once. CDR3: CASKVGPSGNTIYF. The CDR3 DNA is TGTGCCAGCAAGGTGGGCCCTTCTGGAAACACCATATATTTT. This rearrangement joins TRBV9 to TRBJ1-3; D uncertain. This CDR3 is 14 amino acids long. The germline V and J ends were trimmed by 6 bases and 1 base, with 11 bases remaining between them. Germline V gene data show CDR1 as SGDLS and CDR2 as YYNGEE.

The V and J genes are TRBV10-3 and TRBJ1-1; D remains unclear. Per the germline V gene, CDR1 is ENHRY and CDR2 is SYGVKD. Trimming took off 1 base at V and 1 base at J, with 7 bases between the two ends. This CDR3 is built from 14 residues. CDR3 loop: CAISEYRANTEAFF. The CDR3 DNA reads as TGTGCCATCAGTGAGTACCGAGCGAACACTGAAGCTTTCTTT.

Here the CDR3 reads CASSYDRSEAFF. The CDR3 coding sequence is TGTGCCAGCTCTTACGACAGGTCTGAAGCTTTCTTT. The chain couples TRBV18 to TRBJ1-1, with D perhaps matching TRBD1 (6 bases). The CDR3 is 12 amino acids. The V gene lost 6 bases and the J gene lost 6 bases, with 11 bases spanning the gap. Germline V lookup: CDR1 KGHSH, CDR2 LQKENI. Variable domain in full (rest from reference TRBV18 and TRBJ1-1): NAGVMQNPRHLVRRRGQEARLRCSPMKGHSHVYWYRQLPEEGLKFMVYLQKENIIDESGMPKERFSAEFPKEGPSILRIQQVVRGDSAAYFCASSYDRSEAFFGQGTRLTVV.

The rearrangement uses TRBV25-1 and TRBJ2-3; 8 bases are shared with TRBD2. CDR3 length: 14 amino acids. Germline lookup yields CDR1 MGHDK and CDR2 SYGVNS. V lost 4 bases, J lost 9 bases, and 9 bases stayed unmatched. DNA of the CDR3: TGTGCCAGCAGTGCGACGGGGGGGCAGGGGACGCAGTATTTT. It codes for CASSATGGQGTQYF.

The J gene is TRBJ1-1, the V gene TRBV5-4, with D hard to call. Trimming pared 0 bases from V and 2 bases from J, leaving 11 bases between. CDR3 length: 15 amino acids. CDR1 SGHNT and CDR2 YYREEE come from the germline V gene (reference sequence). The CDR3 reads CASSLALGGNTEAFF. As DNA, the CDR3 is TGTGCCAGCAGCTTGGCCCTGGGAGGAAACACTGAAGCTTTCTTT.

As regards this clone: The sample contains more than one DNA sequence encoding this CDR3. The rearrangement joins TRBV7-2 to TRBJ1-1; D is ambiguous. The CDR3 has 13 amino acids. With 3 bases removed from V and 1 base from J, the gap between germline ends came to 6 bases. Germline V gene data show CDR1 as SGHTA and CDR2 as FQGNSA. CDR3 region: CASSFGGNTEAFF. The DNA of the CDR3 is TGTGCCAGCAGCTTCGGAGGGAACACTGAAGCTTTCTTT.